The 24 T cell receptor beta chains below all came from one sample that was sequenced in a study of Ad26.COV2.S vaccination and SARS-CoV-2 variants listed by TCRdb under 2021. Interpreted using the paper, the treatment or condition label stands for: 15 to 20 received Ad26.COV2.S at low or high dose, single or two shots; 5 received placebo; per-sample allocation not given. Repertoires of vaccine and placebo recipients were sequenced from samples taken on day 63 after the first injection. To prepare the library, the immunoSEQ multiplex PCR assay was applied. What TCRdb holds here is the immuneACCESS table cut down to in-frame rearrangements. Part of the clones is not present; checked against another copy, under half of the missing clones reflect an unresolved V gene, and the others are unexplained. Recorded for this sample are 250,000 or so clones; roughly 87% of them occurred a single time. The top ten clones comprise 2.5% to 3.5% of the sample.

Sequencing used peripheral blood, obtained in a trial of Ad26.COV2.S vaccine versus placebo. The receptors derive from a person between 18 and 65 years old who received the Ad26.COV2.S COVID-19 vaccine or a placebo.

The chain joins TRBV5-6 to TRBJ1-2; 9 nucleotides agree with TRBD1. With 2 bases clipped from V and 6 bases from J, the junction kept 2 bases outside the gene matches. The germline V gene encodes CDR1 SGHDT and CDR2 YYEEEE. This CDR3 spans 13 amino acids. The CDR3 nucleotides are TGTGCCAGCAGCTTCGACAGGGGGAATGGCTACACCTTC. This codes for CASSFDRGNGYTF.

The CDR3 bases are TGTGCCACCAGTTCGTTAGGGGAAACCCTCAATGAGCAGTTCTTC. This translates into CATSSLGETLNEQFF. V is TRBV24-1 and J is TRBJ2-1; D perhaps matches TRBD1 (5 bases). The CDR3 totals 15 residues. Looked up from germline, CDR1 is KGHDR and CDR2 is SFDVKD. V lost 6 bases and J 6 bases, leaving 17 bases between the germline ends.

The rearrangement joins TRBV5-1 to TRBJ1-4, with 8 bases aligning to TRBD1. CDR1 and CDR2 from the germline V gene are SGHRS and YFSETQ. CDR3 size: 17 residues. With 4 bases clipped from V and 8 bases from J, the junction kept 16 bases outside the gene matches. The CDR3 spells CASSRRHRTGGKEKLFF. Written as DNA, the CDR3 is TGCGCCAGCAGCCGACGCCACCGCACAGGGGGGAAGGAAAAACTGTTTTTT.

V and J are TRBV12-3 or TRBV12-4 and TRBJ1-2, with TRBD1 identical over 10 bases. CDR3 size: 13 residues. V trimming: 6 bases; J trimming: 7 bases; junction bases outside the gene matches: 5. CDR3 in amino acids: CASRSTGGGGYTF. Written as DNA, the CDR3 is TGTGCCAGCAGATCGACAGGGGGCGGTGGCTACACCTTC.

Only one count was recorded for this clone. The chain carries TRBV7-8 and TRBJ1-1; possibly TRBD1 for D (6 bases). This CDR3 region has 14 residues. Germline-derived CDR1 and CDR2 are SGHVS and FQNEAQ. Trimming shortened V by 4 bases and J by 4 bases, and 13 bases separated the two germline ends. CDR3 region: CASSYQQGSTEAFF. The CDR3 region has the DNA TGTGCCAGCAGCTATCAACAGGGCAGCACTGAAGCTTTCTTT.

CDR3 sequence reads: CATAPRDRGYEQYF. CDR3 nucleotides: TGTGCCACGGCGCCGAGGGACAGGGGTTACGAGCAGTACTTC. The V and J genes are TRBV15 and TRBJ2-7; TRBD1 aligns across 10 bases. The junction had 9 bases not matched to a gene; V was cut back by 9 bases and J by 4 bases. Germline loops: CDR1 LNHNV, CDR2 YYDKDF (reference sequence). The CDR3 covers 14 residues.

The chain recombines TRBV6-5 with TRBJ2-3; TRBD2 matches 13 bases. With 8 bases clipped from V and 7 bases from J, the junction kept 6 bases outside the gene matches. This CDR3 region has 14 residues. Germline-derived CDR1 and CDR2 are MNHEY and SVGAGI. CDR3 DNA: TGTGCCAGCGATACTAGCGGGGGGGCTTATACGCAGTATTTT. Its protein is CASDTSGGAYTQYF.

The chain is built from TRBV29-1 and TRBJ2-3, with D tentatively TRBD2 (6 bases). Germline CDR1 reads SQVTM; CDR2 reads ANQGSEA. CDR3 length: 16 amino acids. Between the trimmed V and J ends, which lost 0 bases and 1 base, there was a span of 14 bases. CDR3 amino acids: CSVEDLVQRGTDTQYF. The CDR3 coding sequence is TGCAGCGTTGAAGATCTCGTACAGCGGGGCACAGATACGCAGTATTTT.

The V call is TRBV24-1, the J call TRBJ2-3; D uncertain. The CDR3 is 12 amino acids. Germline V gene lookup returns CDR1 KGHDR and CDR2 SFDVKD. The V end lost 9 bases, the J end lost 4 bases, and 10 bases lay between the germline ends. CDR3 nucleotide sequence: TGTGCCACCCGGGCGCATTCAGATACGCAGTATTTT. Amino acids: CATRAHSDTQYF.

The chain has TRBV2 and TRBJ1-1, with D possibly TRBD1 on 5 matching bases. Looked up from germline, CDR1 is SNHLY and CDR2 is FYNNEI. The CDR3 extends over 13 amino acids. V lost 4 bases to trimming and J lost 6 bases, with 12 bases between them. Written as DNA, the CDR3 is TGTGCCAGCAGTGTAGGTTTGGGGGCTGAAGCTTTCTTT. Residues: CASSVGLGAEAFF.

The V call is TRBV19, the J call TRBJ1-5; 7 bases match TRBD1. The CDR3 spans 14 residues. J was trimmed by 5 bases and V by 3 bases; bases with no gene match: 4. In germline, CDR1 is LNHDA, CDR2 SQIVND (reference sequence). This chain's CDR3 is CASSISRGDQPQHF. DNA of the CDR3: TGTGCCAGTAGTATCTCCAGGGGGGATCAGCCCCAGCATTTT.

CDR3 loop: CASSRSPGTGDEKLFF. In nucleotides, the CDR3 is TGCGCCAGCAGCCGTTCCCCCGGGACAGGGGATGAAAAACTGTTTTTT. This rearrangement joins TRBV4-3 to TRBJ1-4; 10 bases are a match to TRBD1. The V gene's germline CDR1 is LGHNA and CDR2 YSLEER. V lost 4 bases, J lost 6 bases, and 8 bases stayed unmatched. The CDR3 is 16 amino acids.

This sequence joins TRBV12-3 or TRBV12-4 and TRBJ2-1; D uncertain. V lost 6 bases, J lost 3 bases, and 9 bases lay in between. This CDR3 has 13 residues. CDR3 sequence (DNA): TGTGCCAGCAGGGCCCTGAACTACAATGAGCAGTTCTTC. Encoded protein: CASRALNYNEQFF.

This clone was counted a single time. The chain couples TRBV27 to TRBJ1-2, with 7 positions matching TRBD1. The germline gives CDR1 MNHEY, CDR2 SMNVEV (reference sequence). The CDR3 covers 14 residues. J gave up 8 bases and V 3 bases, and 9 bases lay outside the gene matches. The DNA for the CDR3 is TGTGCCAGCAGTTTCCGGGACAGTGCAGCGGGCTACACCTTC. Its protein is CASSFRDSAAGYTF.

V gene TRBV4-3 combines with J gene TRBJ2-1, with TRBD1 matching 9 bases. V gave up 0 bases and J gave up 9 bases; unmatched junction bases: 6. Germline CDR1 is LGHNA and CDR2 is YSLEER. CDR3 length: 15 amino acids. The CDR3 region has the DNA TGCGCCAGCAGCCAAGATGTGACAGGGGGACTTGAGCAGTTCTTC. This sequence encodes CASSQDVTGGLEQFF.

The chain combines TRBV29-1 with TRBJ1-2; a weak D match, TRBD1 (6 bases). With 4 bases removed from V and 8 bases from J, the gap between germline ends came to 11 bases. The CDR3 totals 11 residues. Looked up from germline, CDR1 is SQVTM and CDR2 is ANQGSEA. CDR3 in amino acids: CSVVDRNGYTF. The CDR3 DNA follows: TGCAGCGTTGTCGACAGGAACGGCTACACCTTC. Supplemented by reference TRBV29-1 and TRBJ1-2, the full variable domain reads SAVISQKPSRDICQRGTSLTIQCQVDSQVTMMFWYRQQPGQSLTLIATANQGSEATYESGFVIDKFPISRPNLTFSTLTVSNMSPEDSSIYLCSVVDRNGYTFGSGTRLTVV.

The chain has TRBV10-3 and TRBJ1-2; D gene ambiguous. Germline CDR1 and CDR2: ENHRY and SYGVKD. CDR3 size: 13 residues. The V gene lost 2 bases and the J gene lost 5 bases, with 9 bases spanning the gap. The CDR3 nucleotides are TGTGCCATCAGTGAGAGAGGGCTTTATGGCTACACCTTC. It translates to CAISERGLYGYTF.

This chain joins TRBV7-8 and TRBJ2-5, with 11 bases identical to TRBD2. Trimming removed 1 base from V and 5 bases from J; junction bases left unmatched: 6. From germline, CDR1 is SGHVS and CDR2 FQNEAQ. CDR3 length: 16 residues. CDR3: CASSLVTSGGFETQYF. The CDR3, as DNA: TGTGCCAGCAGCTTAGTTACTAGCGGGGGTTTCGAGACCCAGTACTTC.

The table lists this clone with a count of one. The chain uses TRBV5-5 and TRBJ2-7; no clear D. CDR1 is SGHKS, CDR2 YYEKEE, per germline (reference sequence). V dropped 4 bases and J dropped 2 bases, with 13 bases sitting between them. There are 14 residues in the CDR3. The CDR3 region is CASSPDPLPYEQYF. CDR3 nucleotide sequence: TGTGCCAGCAGCCCCGACCCACTTCCCTACGAGCAGTACTTC. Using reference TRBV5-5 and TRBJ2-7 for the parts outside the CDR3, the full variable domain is DAGVTQSPTHLIKTRGQQVTLRCSPISGHKSVSWYQQVLGQGPQFIFQYYEKEERGRGNFPDRFSARQFPNYSSELNVNALLLGDSALYLCASSPDPLPYEQYFGPGTRLTVT.

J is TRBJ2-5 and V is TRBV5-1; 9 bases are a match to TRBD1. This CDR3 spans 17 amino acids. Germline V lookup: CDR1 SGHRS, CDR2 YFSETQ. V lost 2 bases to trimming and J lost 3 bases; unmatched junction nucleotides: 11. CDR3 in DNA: TGCGCCAGCAGCTTTAGCTTCACTCGGACAGGGGAAGAGACCCAGTACTTC. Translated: CASSFSFTRTGEETQYF.

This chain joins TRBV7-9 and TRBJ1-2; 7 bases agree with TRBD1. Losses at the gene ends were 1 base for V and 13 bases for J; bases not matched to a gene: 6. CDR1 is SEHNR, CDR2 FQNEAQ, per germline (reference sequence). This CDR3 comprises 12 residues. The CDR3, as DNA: TGTGCCAGCAGCTTAGTCGGGACAGAAGTCACCTTC. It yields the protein CASSLVGTEVTF.

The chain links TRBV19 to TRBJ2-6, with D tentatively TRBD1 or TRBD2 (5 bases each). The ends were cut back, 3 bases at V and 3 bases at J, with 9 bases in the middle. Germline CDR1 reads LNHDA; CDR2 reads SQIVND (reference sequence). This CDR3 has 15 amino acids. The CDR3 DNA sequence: TGTGCCAGTAGTATGGGGGTTATTGGGGCCAACGTCCTGACTTTC. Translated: CASSMGVIGANVLTF.

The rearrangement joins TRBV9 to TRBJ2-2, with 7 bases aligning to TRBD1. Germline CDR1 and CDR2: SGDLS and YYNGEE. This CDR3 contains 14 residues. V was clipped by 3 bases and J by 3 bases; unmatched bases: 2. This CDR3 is CASSETGYTGELFF. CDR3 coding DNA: TGTGCCAGCAGCGAGACAGGGTACACCGGGGAGCTGTTTTTT.

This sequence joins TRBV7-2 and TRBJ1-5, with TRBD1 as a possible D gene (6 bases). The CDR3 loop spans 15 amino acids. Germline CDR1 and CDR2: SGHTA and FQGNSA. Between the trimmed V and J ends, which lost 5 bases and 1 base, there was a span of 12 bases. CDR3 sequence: CASSPTQGSNQPQHF. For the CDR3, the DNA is TGTGCCAGCAGCCCTACTCAGGGGAGCAATCAGCCCCAGCATTTT.